This paragraph reports one TCR beta chain. One junction end does not reproduce the germline sequence, and a read error may be involved. These data come from a study of CD4 and CD8 cells across lung adenocarcinoma regions. Donors had localized lung adenocarcinoma, a non-small cell lung cancer. The CDR3 is 14 amino acids. CDR1 DFQATT and CDR2 SNEGSKA come from the germline V gene (reference sequence). TCRdb re-called the PCR reads with MiXCR, one entry per CDR3 protein. This repertoire shows more than 9,500 distinct CDR3 sequences, around three fifths found once; its top ten account for 30% to 45%. The chain links TRBV20-1 to TRBJ1-6, with 10 bases fitting TRBD1. The sequenced material came from CD8+ T cells from the margin of a lung tumor. This TCR was recovered from a female donor with lung adenocarcinoma. The CD4 and CD8 labels of this study may be unreliable. The chain's CDR3 is CSAPGTGDNQPLHF. Here the CDR3 DNA reads TGCAGTGCACCCGGGACAGGGGACAATCAGCCCCTGCACTTT.